These 18 T cell receptor beta chains came from one sample sequenced in a study of T-cell reconstitution after alpha-beta-depleted transplantation in children. TCRbeta library construction was performed incorporating unique molecular identifiers. One entry per CDR3 protein results from TCRdb running MiXCR on the PCR reads. The sample lists 250,000 to 350,000 distinct CDR3 sequences, about 10% occurring once. Sample: PBMCs from the stem cell graft donor, taken from the stem cell graft. The receptors shown here come from a human donor who donated a stem cell graft to a child with SCID.

This clonotype came up many times. The rearrangement uses TRBV6-5 and TRBJ1-5; no definite D call. V was clipped by 2 bases and J by 4 bases, with 6 bases between them. The CDR3 is 13 amino acids. Germline CDR1 MNHEY, CDR2 SVGAGI. In DNA, the CDR3 is TGTGCCAGCAGTTACAACGCTAATCAGCCCCAGCATTTT. Amino acid sequence: CASSYNANQPQHF.

Only a few counts were recorded for this clonotype. This sequence joins TRBV4-1 and TRBJ1-1, with 7 bases fitting TRBD1. Trimming removed 4 bases from V and 6 bases from J; junction bases left unmatched: 5. There are 13 residues in the CDR3. Germline lookup yields CDR1 MGHRA and CDR2 YSYEKL. CDR3 DNA sequence: TGCGCCAGCAGCCTCATGACAGGGCCTGAAGCTTTCTTT. It is translated as CASSLMTGPEAFF.

Concerning this clonotype itself: Germline is not matched at one junction end, which may reflect a read error. The rearrangement uses TRBV5-6 and TRBJ2-7; possibly TRBD1 for D (7 bases). Germline values: CDR1 SGHDT, CDR2 YYEEEE. This CDR3 has 11 amino acids. The chain's CDR3 is CASSFTTGEDF. DNA of the CDR3: TGTGCCAGCAGCTTTACTACAGGGGAGGACTTC.

V gene TRBV6-1 combines with J gene TRBJ1-1; D possibly corresponds to TRBD1 (6 bases). V lost 10 bases and J 1 base, leaving 16 bases between the germline ends. The germline gives CDR1 MNHNS, CDR2 SASEGT. This CDR3 has 14 residues. This chain's CDR3 is CATQPNRANTEAFF. The CDR3, as DNA: TGTGCCACCCAGCCTAACAGGGCGAACACTGAAGCTTTCTTT.

This clonotype showed up just a few times. CDR3 bases: TGTGCCATCAATACCGGGAATGGGGAACCCCAGCATTTT. Translation: CAINTGNGEPQHF. J is TRBJ1-5 and V is TRBV10-3; unclear D gene. Germline V lookup: CDR1 ENHRY, CDR2 SYGVKD. The CDR3 loop spans 13 amino acids. Trimming took off 7 bases at V and 10 bases at J, with 17 bases between the two ends.

V usage is TRBV5-1 and J usage is TRBJ2-6, with 14 nucleotides matching TRBD2. Trimming removed 3 bases from V and 2 bases from J; junction bases left unmatched: 4. Per germline, CDR1 SGHRS and CDR2 YFSETQ. The CDR3 runs 18 residues. CDR3 in amino acids: CASSSGTSGGTGANVLTF. The CDR3 nucleotides read TGCGCCAGCAGCTCCGGGACTAGCGGGGGCACTGGGGCCAACGTCCTGACTTTC.

There are a few counts of this clonotype. This rearrangement joins TRBV7-9 to TRBJ2-3, with D maybe TRBD2 (6 bases). Germline CDR1 reads SEHNR; CDR2 reads FQNEAQ (reference sequence). This CDR3 spans 17 amino acids. V was pared by 5 bases and J by 1 base, with 19 bases between. The DNA of the CDR3 is TGTGCCAGCAGCCCCCCCTCTAGCGCGGGTGGCACAGATACGCAGTATTTT. It codes for CASSPPSSAGGTDTQYF.

This clonotype appeared many times. The V and J genes are TRBV9 and TRBJ1-1; 8 positions agree with TRBD1. This CDR3 comprises 13 residues. The trim removed 4 bases at V and 8 bases at J, leaving 7 bases unmatched. CDR1 and CDR2 from the germline V gene are SGDLS and YYNGEE. The CDR3 nucleotides are TGTGCCAGCAGCTCAACAGGACAGGGAGAAGCTTTCTTT. It yields the protein CASSSTGQGEAFF. Based on the CDR3 plus reference TRBV9 and TRBJ1-1, the full variable domain is DSGVTQTPKHLITATGQRVTLRCSPRSGDLSVYWYQQSLDQGLQFLIQYYNGEERAKGNILERFSAQQFPDLHSELNLSSLELGDSALYFCASSSTGQGEAFFGQGTRLTVV.

The rearrangement joins TRBV5-6 to TRBJ2-5, with D uncertain. V was clipped by 0 bases and J by 1 base, with 10 bases between them. The CDR3 spans 15 residues. Germline CDR1 is SGHDT and CDR2 is YYEEEE. This CDR3 reads CASSLVQEIQETQYF. The CDR3, as DNA: TGTGCCAGCAGCTTGGTCCAGGAGATCCAAGAGACCCAGTACTTC.

In this sample, this clonotype turned up a few times. This chain joins TRBV12-3 or TRBV12-4 and TRBJ1-2; D may be TRBD1 (6 bases). The V gene lost 5 bases and the J gene lost 0 bases, with 10 bases spanning the gap. The CDR3 length is 14 residues. CDR3: CASSTGSSNYGYTF. CDR3 nucleotide sequence: TGTGCCAGCAGTACAGGGTCCTCTAACTATGGCTACACCTTC.

This chain uses TRBV3-1 with TRBJ2-5; tentatively, D is TRBD1 (5 bases). Germline V lookup: CDR1 LGHDT, CDR2 YNNKEL (reference sequence). With 3 bases removed from V and 0 bases from J, the gap between germline ends came to 11 bases. This CDR3 comprises 15 residues. CDR3 loop: CASSHDRTYQETQYF. DNA of the CDR3: TGTGCCAGCAGCCATGACAGAACGTACCAAGAGACCCAGTACTTC.

This clonotype was detected only a few times. V and J are TRBV10-1 and TRBJ1-2; the D is unclear. V was clipped by 4 bases and J by 2 bases, with 8 bases between them. Germline CDR1 is WNHNN and CDR2 is SYGVQD (reference sequence). CDR3 length: 13 amino acids. Here the CDR3 reads CASSAAPNYGYTF. The DNA for the CDR3 is TGCGCCAGCAGTGCTGCCCCAAACTATGGCTACACCTTC.

This clonotype was seen a few times. This rearrangement joins TRBV5-1 to TRBJ2-5; D unresolved. Germline V gives CDR1 SGHRS, CDR2 YFSETQ. V was trimmed by 0 bases and J by 1 base, leaving 13 bases between them. The CDR3 loop spans 16 amino acids. The CDR3 DNA sequence: TGCGCCAGCAGCTTGGGTCAAGCGACCTTCCAAGAGACCCAGTACTTC. Translation gives CASSLGQATFQETQYF.

This clonotype was seen at least ten times. This chain uses TRBV29-1 with TRBJ2-1; D might be TRBD1 (6 bases). Germline CDR1 reads SQVTM; CDR2 reads ANQGSEA. The CDR3 has 13 amino acids. The V end was cut by 7 bases, the J end by 7 bases, with 17 bases between. As DNA, the CDR3 is TGCAGCGCCCTGGGACAAGAAGGGAATGAGCAGTTCTTC. Its translation: CSALGQEGNEQFF.

In its sample, this clonotype was seen many times. The chain is built from TRBV6-1 and TRBJ2-3, with D possibly TRBD1 on 5 matching bases. Germline V CDR1 and CDR2: MNHNS, SASEGT. The CDR3 loop spans 17 amino acids. V dropped 6 bases and J dropped 4 bases, with 23 bases sitting between them. This CDR3 reads CASSPTRQLDSADTQYF. The CDR3 nucleotides are TGTGCCAGCAGCCCCACCCGACAGCTCGACTCGGCAGATACGCAGTATTTT.

This clonotype was seen more than once but under ten times. V is TRBV7-6 and J is TRBJ2-1, with TRBD1 matching 7 bases. The CDR3 is made up of 14 amino acids. Germline assignment: CDR1 SGHVS and CDR2 FNYEAQ. V dropped 8 bases and J dropped 5; count of bases not matched to a gene: 9. CDR3 region: CASGHRGGHNEQFF. In DNA form, the CDR3 reads TGTGCCAGCGGGCACAGGGGCGGGCACAATGAGCAGTTCTTC. Based on the CDR3 plus reference TRBV7-6 and TRBJ2-1, the full variable domain is GAGVSQSPRYKVTKRGQDVALRCDPISGHVSLYWYRQALGQGPEFLTYFNYEAQQDKSGLPNDRFSAERPEGSISTLTIQRTEQRDSAMYRCASGHRGGHNEQFFGPGTRLTVL.

This clonotype has a handful of counts. The chain couples TRBV6-6 to TRBJ1-4; D is unresolved. The V end was cut by 2 bases, the J end by 8 bases, with 9 bases between. The CDR3 runs 13 residues. CDR1 is MNHNY, CDR2 SVGAGI, per germline (reference sequence). This chain's CDR3 is CASSYRGGEKLFF. CDR3 nucleotide sequence: TGTGCCAGCAGTTACCGGGGAGGAGAAAAACTGTTTTTT.

This clonotype was picked up a small number of times. The rearrangement uses TRBV5-1 and TRBJ2-2, with 7 bases aligning to TRBD1. The V gene end was trimmed by 7 bases and the J gene end by 7 bases; junction bases not matched to a gene: 10. The CDR3 spans 14 residues. The germline gives CDR1 SGHRS, CDR2 YFSETQ. The DNA of the CDR3 is TGCGCCAGCCATTACGGACAGGCGGGCGGGGAGCTGTTTTTT. This encodes CASHYGQAGGELFF. The full variable domain, in which reference TRBV5-1 and TRBJ2-2 provide the parts outside the CDR3, is KAGVTQTPRYLIKTRGQQVTLSCSPISGHRSVSWYQQTPGQGLQFLFEYFSETQRNKGNFPGRFSGRQFSNSRSEMNVSTLELGDSALYLCASHYGQAGGELFFGEGSRLTVL.